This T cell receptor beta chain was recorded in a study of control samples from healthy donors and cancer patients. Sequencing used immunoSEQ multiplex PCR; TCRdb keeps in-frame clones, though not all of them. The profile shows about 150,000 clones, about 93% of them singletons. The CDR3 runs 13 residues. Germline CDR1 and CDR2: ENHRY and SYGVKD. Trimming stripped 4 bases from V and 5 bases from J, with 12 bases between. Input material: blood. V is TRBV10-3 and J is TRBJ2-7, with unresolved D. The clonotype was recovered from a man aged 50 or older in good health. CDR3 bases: TGTGCCATCAGTGGTGGGGTTTTCCACGAGCAGTACTTC. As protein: CAISGGVFHEQYF.